This is a list of T cell receptor beta chains from one sample in a study of blood T cells in healthy people across ages. One entry per CDR3 protein results from TCRdb running MiXCR on the 5' RACE reads. The table lists hundreds of thousands of distinct CDR3 sequences, more than 45% of them singletons. The specimen was blood. These receptors were obtained from a man younger than 45 in good health. The CDR3 runs from the conserved cysteine through the conserved F or W. The order of the fields is V gene, D gene, J gene, clone size, CDR3 DNA, CDR3 protein. The D gene is left open where the match is weak. Clone size is given for some rows only: seen once, a few or many times, or a class if the clone is expanded.

v_gene: TRBV20-1; d_gene: .; j_gene: TRBJ1-4; abundance: .; CDR3nt: TGCAGTGCTTCGGACGGAAGTAATGAAAAACTGTTTTTT; CDR3aa: CSASDGSNEKLFF
v_gene: TRBV20-1; d_gene: TRBD1; j_gene: TRBJ2-7; abundance: .; CDR3nt: TGCAGTGCTATAGACAGGGGGGAAACCTACGAGCAGTACTTC; CDR3aa: CSAIDRGETYEQYF
v_gene: TRBV4-2; d_gene: TRBD1; j_gene: TRBJ2-7; abundance: .; CDR3nt: TGTGCCAGCAGCCAAACGACAGGGACGGGGGAGCAGTACTTC; CDR3aa: CASSQTTGTGEQYF
v_gene: TRBV6-5; d_gene: .; j_gene: TRBJ1-2; abundance: once; CDR3nt: TGTGCCAGCAGTGTAACTTATCAGGGTCTCTATGGCTACACCTTC; CDR3aa: CASSVTYQGLYGYTF
v_gene: TRBV20-1; d_gene: TRBD1; j_gene: TRBJ1-5; abundance: .; CDR3nt: TGCAGTGCCCAGACAGGGGGCAAGCCCCAGCATTTT; CDR3aa: CSAQTGGKPQHF
v_gene: TRBV12-5; d_gene: .; j_gene: TRBJ2-7; abundance: .; CDR3nt: TGTGCTAGTGGTTCGGGCCTCACAGGGACGTACAATGAGCAGTACTTC; CDR3aa: CASGSGLTGTYNEQYF
v_gene: TRBV6-1; d_gene: .; j_gene: TRBJ2-3; abundance: few; CDR3nt: TGTGCCAGCAGTATGAATGGTCCAAATCCTAGCACAGATACGCAGTATTTT; CDR3aa: CASSMNGPNPSTDTQYF
v_gene: TRBV6-2/TRBV6-3; d_gene: .; j_gene: TRBJ2-1; abundance: .; CDR3nt: TGTGCCAGCAGGCGACAGTCCAGAGAGACCCAGTTCTTC; CDR3aa: CASRRQSRETQFF
v_gene: TRBV5-1; d_gene: .; j_gene: TRBJ2-5; abundance: .; CDR3nt: TGCGCCAGCAGCTTTACTGGGCAGAGGGAAGAGACCCAGTACTTC; CDR3aa: CASSFTGQREETQYF
v_gene: TRBV7-2; d_gene: TRBD2; j_gene: TRBJ2-3; abundance: few; CDR3nt: TGTGCCAGCAGCTTAGTCGGTACTAGCGGCACAGATACGCAGTATTTT; CDR3aa: CASSLVGTSGTDTQYF
v_gene: TRBV5-5; d_gene: .; j_gene: TRBJ2-4; abundance: .; CDR3nt: TGTGCCAGCACCCCTGGACTTAAAAACATTCAGTACTTC; CDR3aa: CASTPGLKNIQYF
v_gene: TRBV20-1; d_gene: TRBD1; j_gene: TRBJ2-3; abundance: .; CDR3nt: TGCAGTGCTCCCACCCCTCCCGGGACAGTCCCAGATACGCAGTATTTT; CDR3aa: CSAPTPPGTVPDTQYF
v_gene: TRBV2; d_gene: .; j_gene: TRBJ1-1; abundance: .; CDR3nt: TGTGCCAGCAGTGAATTCCAGGGGACTGAAGCTTTCTTT; CDR3aa: CASSEFQGTEAFF
v_gene: TRBV25-1; d_gene: TRBD2; j_gene: TRBJ2-7; abundance: .; CDR3nt: TGTGCCAGCAGAAATAGCGGGAGACCGGGGCAGTACTTC; CDR3aa: CASRNSGRPGQYF
v_gene: TRBV7-9; d_gene: .; j_gene: TRBJ2-7; abundance: .; CDR3nt: TGTGCCAGCAGCTTAGGGAGCGGGCGGACTTACGAGCAGTACTTC; CDR3aa: CASSLGSGRTYEQYF
v_gene: TRBV20-1; d_gene: TRBD1; j_gene: TRBJ2-5; abundance: .; CDR3nt: TGCAGTGCTTTTGGACAGGGTCCGTCGGAGACCCAGTACTTC; CDR3aa: CSAFGQGPSETQYF
v_gene: TRBV29-1; d_gene: .; j_gene: TRBJ2-7; abundance: .; CDR3nt: TGCAGCGTCGCGTTAGGGGGTGAGCAGTACTTC; CDR3aa: CSVALGGEQYF
v_gene: TRBV10-3; d_gene: .; j_gene: TRBJ2-3; abundance: .; CDR3nt: TGTGCCATCAGTAGGGGGACCTCCTGGGATACGCAGTATTTT; CDR3aa: CAISRGTSWDTQYF
v_gene: TRBV24-1; d_gene: TRBD2; j_gene: TRBJ2-1; abundance: .; CDR3nt: TGTGCCACCAGTGATCGGCGGGAGGACTCCTACAATGAGCAGTTCTTC; CDR3aa: CATSDRREDSYNEQFF
v_gene: TRBV29-1; d_gene: .; j_gene: TRBJ2-7; abundance: .; CDR3nt: TGCAGCGTTGAATTACCGAACACAGCCTACGAGCAGTACTTC; CDR3aa: CSVELPNTAYEQYF
v_gene: TRBV7-9; d_gene: TRBD1; j_gene: TRBJ1-6; abundance: .; CDR3nt: TGTGCCAGCAGCCGACAGGGGAAAAGAGGATCACCCCTCCACTTT; CDR3aa: CASSRQGKRGSPLHF
v_gene: TRBV2; d_gene: TRBD2; j_gene: TRBJ2-5; abundance: .; CDR3nt: TGTGCCAGCAGAGGTAGCGGGAGGCCAGGGGAGACCCAGTACTTC; CDR3aa: CASRGSGRPGETQYF
v_gene: TRBV12-3/TRBV12-4; d_gene: .; j_gene: TRBJ1-1; abundance: few; CDR3nt: TGTGCCAGCAGTTTTACTACGGGGGCGCGCACTGAAGCTTTCTTT; CDR3aa: CASSFTTGARTEAFF
v_gene: TRBV9; d_gene: .; j_gene: TRBJ2-7; abundance: .; CDR3nt: TGTGCCAGCAGCCCCCACGTGGCAAGGGGCTCCTACGAGCAGTACTTC; CDR3aa: CASSPHVARGSYEQYF